These 25 T cell receptor beta chains were all obtained from the same sample, sequenced in a study of OX40 agonist ivuxolimab in advanced cancers. TCRdb's copy holds only in-frame clones and misses some; the assay was immunoSEQ multiplex PCR. The data contain some 77,000 clones, 85% to 90% of them singletons. The material was CD4+ or CD8+ T cells sorted from blood, obtained in a trial of the OX40 agonist ivuxolimab. The receptors come from an adult with an advanced solid tumor such as melanoma, head and neck, liver or kidney cancer.

The chain combines TRBV5-1 with TRBJ1-1, with D unresolved. The CDR3 is made up of 14 amino acids. V gave up 3 bases and J gave up 4 bases, with 13 bases separating them. Germline V CDR1 and CDR2: SGHRS, YFSETQ. The CDR3 here is CASSSRVGGTEAFF. CDR3 coding DNA: TGCGCCAGCAGCTCCCGGGTCGGAGGCACTGAAGCTTTCTTT. Filled out from reference TRBV5-1 and TRBJ1-1, the complete variable domain reads KAGVTQTPRYLIKTRGQQVTLSCSPISGHRSVSWYQQTPGQGLQFLFEYFSETQRNKGNFPGRFSGRQFSNSRSEMNVSTLELGDSALYLCASSSRVGGTEAFFGQGTRLTVV.

This chain uses TRBV11-2 with TRBJ2-4; either TRBD1 or TRBD2 may supply D (5 bases each). This CDR3 has 14 amino acids. Germline CDR1 and CDR2: SGHAT and FQNNGV. The germline V and J ends were trimmed by 5 bases and 4 bases, with 12 bases remaining between them. The CDR3 DNA reads TGTGCCAGCAGCCTGCCGGGACGGAAAAACATTCAGTACTTC. This encodes CASSLPGRKNIQYF.

This rearrangement joins TRBV30 to TRBJ2-3, with TRBD2 as a possible D gene (6 bases). Trimming removed 0 bases from V and 5 bases from J, with 12 bases in between. The CDR3 is made up of 14 amino acids. Germline V gene data show CDR1 as GTSNPN and CDR2 as SVGIG (reference sequence). CDR3 sequence (DNA): TGTGCCTGGAGTGTGCCGGGGAGGAGAGATACGCAGTATTTT. Translated: CAWSVPGRRDTQYF.

This clone has ten or more counts. The CDR3 is CATPGPDTQYF. In DNA, the CDR3 is TGTGCCACCCCTGGCCCAGATACGCAGTATTTT. The V gene is TRBV6-1, the J gene TRBJ2-3; D call uncertain. The CDR3 is 11 amino acids. Trimming cost V 10 bases and J 4 bases, with 9 bases left between them. The germline V gene has CDR1 MNHNS and CDR2 SASEGT.

The chain recombines TRBV7-2 with TRBJ2-6, with D possibly matching TRBD1 (6 bases). V was cut by 1 base and J by 2 bases, with 6 bases left in between. The CDR3 extends over 15 amino acids. CDR1 is SGHTA and CDR2 is FQGNSA in the germline V gene. The DNA of the CDR3 is TGTGCCAGCAGCTTAGGGACAGCTGGGGCCAACGTCCTGACTTTC. This encodes CASSLGTAGANVLTF.

This clone was counted a few times. V and J are TRBV28 and TRBJ2-2; 7 bases match TRBD1. Germline trimming cut 4 bases from V and 4 bases from J; bases unmatched to any gene: 9. The CDR3 totals 16 residues. Germline CDR1 MDHEN, CDR2 SYDVKM. CDR3 amino acids: CASSSGGQVGTGELFF. The CDR3 bases are TGTGCCAGCAGTTCCGGAGGACAGGTTGGCACCGGGGAGCTGTTTTTT.

Regarding this clone: The junction differs from germline at one of its ends, possibly a read error. The rearrangement uses TRBV28 and TRBJ1-5; TRBD1 agrees at 7 bases. This CDR3 is 12 amino acids long. Per germline, CDR1 MDHEN and CDR2 SYDVKM. The CDR3, as DNA: TGTGCCAGCACCTTACCAGGGGGTCCCCGGCATTTT. This translates into CASTLPGGPRHF. The full variable domain, in which reference TRBV28 and TRBJ1-5 provide the parts outside the CDR3, is DVKVTQSSRYLVKRTGEKVFLECVQDMDHENMFWYRQDPGLGLRLIYFSYDVKMKEKGDIPEGYSVSREKKERFSLILESASTNQTSMYLCASTLPGGPRHFGDGTRLSIL.

The V gene is TRBV5-1, the J gene TRBJ1-1; a possible D gene is TRBD1 (6 bases). CDR1 SGHRS and CDR2 YFSETQ come from the germline V gene. The V gene lost 4 bases and the J gene lost 11 bases, with 18 bases spanning the gap. The CDR3 sequence is 13 residues long. Written as DNA, the CDR3 is TGCGCCAGCAGCCCACCAGGGGTTGGTGGGGCTTTCTTT. Its translation: CASSPPGVGGAFF.

There are a few counts of this clone. The V and J genes are TRBV19 and TRBJ1-5; D is uncertain. Trimming cost V 5 bases and J 7 bases, with 9 bases left between them. The CDR3 runs 12 residues. CDR1 is LNHDA, CDR2 SQIVND, per germline (reference sequence). CDR3 in amino acids: CASSFGGQPQHF. In nucleotides, the CDR3 is TGTGCCAGTAGTTTCGGAGGCCAGCCCCAGCATTTT. Together with reference TRBV19 and TRBJ1-5, the CDR3 gives the full variable domain: DGGITQSPKYLFRKEGQNVTLSCEQNLNHDAMYWYRQDPGQGLRLIYYSQIVNDFQKGDIAEGYSVSREKKESFPLTVTSAQKNPTAFYLCASSFGGQPQHFGDGTRLSIL.

The chain couples TRBV5-1 to TRBJ1-1; the D is unclear. The CDR3 runs to 15 residues. V gave up 0 bases and J gave up 4 bases, with 13 bases separating them. Germline V CDR1 and CDR2: SGHRS, YFSETQ. The CDR3 DNA reads TGCGCCAGCAGCTTGGGAATCGGATTGAGCACTGAAGCTTTCTTT. It is translated as CASSLGIGLSTEAFF.

This clone was counted once. The chain employs TRBV11-2 and TRBJ2-5, with D perhaps matching TRBD2 (5 bases). V was clipped by 5 bases and J by 4 bases, with 14 bases between them. The CDR3 has 14 amino acids. The V gene's germline CDR1 is SGHAT and CDR2 FQNNGV. The CDR3: CASSPAEGRETQYF. The CDR3 DNA reads TGTGCCAGCAGCCCGGCCGAGGGTCGAGAGACCCAGTACTTC.

This rearrangement joins TRBV29-1 to TRBJ2-1; 8 bases map to TRBD2. The germline V gene has CDR1 SQVTM and CDR2 ANQGSEA. Losses at the gene ends were 7 bases for V and 7 bases for J; bases not matched to a gene: 12. The length of the CDR3 is 14 residues. The chain's CDR3 is CSALSGSFGNEQFF. CDR3 nucleotide sequence: TGCAGCGCACTAAGCGGGAGTTTTGGAAATGAGCAGTTCTTC.

The V gene is TRBV7-8, the J gene TRBJ2-5; 7 nucleotides line up with TRBD1. CDR1 is SGHVS, CDR2 FQNEAQ, per germline. J was trimmed by 5 bases and V by 3 bases; bases with no gene match: 9. The CDR3 has 15 residues. The CDR3 loop reads CASSLGQIYGETQYF. The CDR3 bases are TGTGCCAGCAGCTTGGGACAGATCTATGGTGAGACCCAGTACTTC.

The genes are TRBV4-2 and TRBJ2-4, with 8 bases that match TRBD2. Germline lookup yields CDR1 LGHNA and CDR2 YNFKEQ. The CDR3 is 13 residues long. The V and J ends lost 0 bases and 13 bases, in that order; junction bases with no gene match: 5. In DNA form, the CDR3 reads TGTGCCAGCAGCCAAGAGGGTTCGGGAGGGCAGTACTTC. Translated: CASSQEGSGGQYF.

CDR3 residues: CASARQGAGNQPQHF. The CDR3, as DNA: TGTGCCAGCGCAAGGCAGGGCGCAGGGAATCAGCCCCAGCATTTT. V and J are TRBV14 and TRBJ1-5; maybe TRBD1 (5 bases). The CDR3 has 15 amino acids. Germline V CDR1 and CDR2: SGHDN, FVKESK. Trimming cost V 8 bases and J 4 bases, with 18 bases left between them.

This clone showed up just once. V is TRBV5-1 and J is TRBJ1-4; D unresolved. This CDR3 contains 13 residues. V lost 0 bases and J 5 bases, leaving 5 bases between the germline ends. In germline, CDR1 is SGHRS, CDR2 YFSETQ. CDR3 nucleotide sequence: TGCGCCAGCAGCTTGGCTAGGAATGAAAAACTGTTTTTT. Encoded protein: CASSLARNEKLFF. The full variable domain, rest sourced from reference TRBV5-1 and TRBJ1-4, is KAGVTQTPRYLIKTRGQQVTLSCSPISGHRSVSWYQQTPGQGLQFLFEYFSETQRNKGNFPGRFSGRQFSNSRSEMNVSTLELGDSALYLCASSLARNEKLFFGSGTQLSVL.

This chain links TRBV7-6 with TRBJ1-2; 8 bases match TRBD1. J gave up 8 bases and V 5 bases, and 10 bases lay outside the gene matches. CDR1 is SGHVS and CDR2 is FNYEAQ in the germline V gene. The CDR3 contains 14 residues. CDR3 protein: CASSPDRVREGYTF. The CDR3, as DNA: TGTGCCAGCAGCCCGGACAGGGTTCGTGAAGGCTACACCTTC.

The chain carries TRBV7-6 and TRBJ2-1; D gene uncertain. With 0 bases removed from V and 4 bases from J, the gap between germline ends came to 7 bases. The CDR3 length is 14 residues. CDR1 and CDR2 (germline): SGHVS, FNYEAQ. In nucleotides, the CDR3 is TGTGCCAGCAGCTTAGCGATCGTATACAATGAGCAGTTCTTC. This gives the protein CASSLAIVYNEQFF. Using reference TRBV7-6 and TRBJ2-1 for the parts outside the CDR3, the full variable domain is GAGVSQSPRYKVTKRGQDVALRCDPISGHVSLYWYRQALGQGPEFLTYFNYEAQQDKSGLPNDRFSAERPEGSISTLTIQRTEQRDSAMYRCASSLAIVYNEQFFGPGTRLTVL.

This chain connects TRBV7-7 to TRBJ2-7, with 9 bases that match TRBD1. V trimming: 5 bases; J trimming: 5 bases; junction bases outside the gene matches: 10. CDR1 and CDR2 (germline): SSHAT, FNYEAQ (reference sequence). The CDR3 consists of 15 residues. CDR3 in DNA: TGTGCCAGCAGCCCGTCCCCGGGACAGGGCCACGAGCAGTACTTC. This sequence encodes CASSPSPGQGHEQYF.

The V and J genes are TRBV6-1 and TRBJ2-3; D not resolved. Germline assignment: CDR1 MNHNS and CDR2 SASEGT. The CDR3 contains 13 residues. Trimming left V 1 base short and J 5 bases short, with 7 bases between. The CDR3 DNA follows: TGTGCCAGCAGTGAAGGCAGATTAGATACGCAGTATTTT. It translates to CASSEGRLDTQYF.

Only a few counts were recorded for this clone. This rearrangement joins TRBV30 to TRBJ1-1; D call uncertain. Germline CDR1 GTSNPN, CDR2 SVGIG (reference sequence). Between the trimmed V and J ends, which lost 0 bases and 10 bases, there was a span of 12 bases. The CDR3 extends over 12 amino acids. This chain's CDR3 is CAWSVLPVRAFF. DNA of the CDR3: TGTGCCTGGAGTGTCCTCCCGGTTCGAGCTTTCTTT.

This clone has only a few counts. The rearrangement uses TRBV30 and TRBJ1-1, with D uncertain. Germline V gene lookup returns CDR1 GTSNPN and CDR2 SVGIG (reference sequence). The CDR3 loop spans 10 amino acids. Trimming pared 2 bases from V and 7 bases from J, leaving 5 bases between. DNA for the CDR3: TGTGCCTGGAGTAGGTATGAAGCTTTCTTT. Translated, it gives CAWSRYEAFF. Full variable domain (rest looked up from reference TRBV30 and TRBJ1-1): SQTIHQWPATLVQPVGSPLSLECTVEGTSNPNLYWYRQAAGRGLQLLFYSVGIGQISSEVPQNLSASRPQDRQFILSSKKLLLSDSGFYLCAWSRYEAFFGQGTRLTVV.

In the case of this clone: Other DNA variants within this sample encode the same CDR3. The genes are TRBV28 and TRBJ1-2; TRBD1 agrees at 7 bases. Germline trimming cut 6 bases from V and 3 bases from J; bases unmatched to any gene: 4. Germline CDR1 reads MDHEN; CDR2 reads SYDVKM. The CDR3 has 13 residues. The CDR3 DNA follows: TGTGCCAGCAGCCTAGGGACAGACTATGGCTACACCTTC. Protein product: CASSLGTDYGYTF.

The chain couples TRBV28 to TRBJ2-7; TRBD1 agrees at 9 bases. V lost 7 bases and J lost 4; bases outside the gene matches: 8. Germline loops: CDR1 MDHEN, CDR2 SYDVKM. CDR3 length equals 14 residues. This chain's CDR3 is CASIRDRVGYEQYF. The CDR3 DNA is TGTGCCAGCATTCGGGACAGGGTTGGGTACGAGCAGTACTTC.

This sequence joins TRBV7-2 and TRBJ2-1; no firm D call. The germline V gene encodes CDR1 SGHTA and CDR2 FQGNSA. The V end lost 5 bases, the J end lost 6 bases, and 14 bases lay between the germline ends. CDR3 length: 14 residues. The CDR3 region has the DNA TGTGCCAGCAGCCCCCTTTCCCCGGGCAATGAGCAGTTCTTC. This codes for CASSPLSPGNEQFF. Drawing the rest from reference TRBV7-2 and TRBJ2-1, the complete variable domain is GAGVSQSPSNKVTEKGKDVELRCDPISGHTALYWYRQSLGQGLEFLIYFQGNSAPDKSGLPSDRFSAERTGGSVSTLTIQRTQQEDSAVYLCASSPLSPGNEQFFGPGTRLTVL.